This paragraph covers one T cell receptor beta chain sequence. CDR1 is SNHLY, CDR2 FYNNEI, per germline. The V end was cut by 0 bases, the J end by 7 bases, with 12 bases between. This CDR3 is 15 amino acids long. This specimen belongs to a study of CD8+CD57+ T cells in acquired aplastic anemia. On the study more broadly: Roughly 3.2 ug was the average amount of DNA from sorted CD4+ and CD8+ cells.

Genomic DNA was employed as the template in profiling TCR beta VDJ and CDR3. Each CDR3 protein gets one entry after TCRdb re-called the reads with MiXCR. The table shows approximately 190,000 distinct CDR3 sequences, with roughly 64% occurring only once. The chain uses TRBV2 and TRBJ2-2; D perhaps matches TRBD1 (6 bases). The clonotype comes from a human donor with severe aplastic anemia or a healthy control (not recorded which). The material sequenced was sorted CD4+, CD8+, or CD8+CD57+ T cells (not recorded which) from PBMCs. CDR3 nucleotide sequence: TGTGCCAGCAGTGAAGCAGTGGGGGCGGGCGGGGAGCTGTTTTTT. Protein: CASSEAVGAGGELFF.